Presented here are 2 T cell receptor beta chains from one specimen sequenced in a study of OX40 agonist ivuxolimab in advanced cancers. The assay was immunoSEQ multiplex PCR, and TCRdb's table has in-frame clones only and misses some. The sample lists around 67,000 clones; 87% were seen once. The material sequenced was CD4+ or CD8+ T cells sorted from blood, taken in a trial of the OX40 agonist ivuxolimab. The receptor source for this set is an adult with an advanced solid tumor such as melanoma, head and neck, liver or kidney cancer.

In DNA, the CDR3 is TGTGCCAGTAACCCCGGAGGGGCAGGGAATTCACCCCTCCACTTT. Protein product: CASNPGGAGNSPLHF. The rearrangement links TRBV19 to TRBJ1-6; D possibly corresponds to TRBD1 (5 bases). V lost 7 bases, J lost 7 bases, and 17 bases lay in between. Germline V gene sequence: CDR1 LNHDA, CDR2 SQIVND (reference sequence). The length of the CDR3 is 15 residues.

The V and J genes are TRBV10-3 and TRBJ2-1, with D possibly called TRBD1 or TRBD2 (7 bases each). The CDR3 consists of 14 residues. CDR1 ENHRY and CDR2 SYGVKD come from the germline V gene. Trimming took 4 bases from V and 5 from J, leaving 12 bases between them. For the CDR3, the DNA is TGTGCCATCAGTGGGGCAGGGGGGGACAATGAGCAGTTCTTC. Translating gives CAISGAGGDNEQFF.